The sequence of this T cell receptor beta chain was determined in a study of blood T cell repertoires in COVID-19. Study at large: COVID-19 samples from acute and convalescent phases originated in the United States, Italy and Spain.

In the authors' methods: Counts of nucleated cells, estimated from reference gene primer amplification, were obtained. Profiled with immunoSEQ multiplex PCR; TCRdb holds only in-frame clones, not every one. For V, J and clone size, that table is used; D and trimming come from the DNA. In the table there are approximately 66,000 clones, about 73% of which are singletons. This CDR3 is 14 amino acids long. Germline CDR1 MGHDK, CDR2 SYGVNS. The J segment lost 6 bases and the V segment lost 6 bases, leaving 8 bases of the junction unmatched. The table lists this clone with a few counts. The sample was peripheral blood. The sequence was collected from a man aged 55-75 years with acute or convalescent COVID-19. This chain connects TRBV25-1 to TRBJ1-2; the match to TRBD1 covers 9 bases. CDR3 sequence reads: CASSEGQGLNGYTF. DNA for the CDR3: TGTGCCAGCAGCGAGGGACAGGGACTAAATGGCTACACCTTC.